These 8 T cell receptor beta chains originate from one sample sequenced in a study of cytomegalovirus exposure and HLA in healthy donors. This PCR relied on a set of 60 Vbeta primers and 13 Jbeta primers. Libraries were prepared by immunoSEQ multiplex PCR; TCRdb keeps only in-frame clonotypes and omits some of them. The data contain 150,000 to 200,000 clones, roughly 87% of them singletons. Sample: PBMCs. These receptors all come from a girl under three years old in good health and CMV-seronegative.

The J gene is TRBJ1-1, the V gene TRBV7-8; TRBD1 might be the D (6 bases). The CDR3 has 17 amino acids. Germline V gives CDR1 SGHVS, CDR2 FQNEAQ. V was trimmed by 1 base and J by 1 base, leaving 16 bases between them. In DNA form, the CDR3 reads TGTGCCAGCAGCTTAGTGGGGACACGGACCAGGAACACTGAAGCTTTCTTT. It yields the protein CASSLVGTRTRNTEAFF.

V gene TRBV10-2 combines with J gene TRBJ2-3; tentatively, D is TRBD2 (6 bases). Germline V gene data show CDR1 as WSHSY and CDR2 as SAAADI. The CDR3 sequence is 14 residues long. V was trimmed by 6 bases and J by 0 bases, leaving 10 bases between them. The CDR3 spells CASSRAGSTDTQYF. The CDR3 DNA follows: TGCGCCAGCAGCAGGGCGGGAAGCACAGATACGCAGTATTTT.

On this clone itself: The junction and the germline gene differ at one end; a read error may be behind it. The rearrangement uses TRBV11-2 and TRBJ2-1; D is undetermined. The CDR3 covers 14 residues. Germline assignment: CDR1 SGHAT and CDR2 FQNNGV. The CDR3 DNA follows: TGTGCCAGCAGCTTTCAGACTGGGTACAATGAGCGGTTCTTC. Its protein product is CASSFQTGYNERFF.

This clone has just a few counts. This chain links TRBV7-8 with TRBJ2-5; possible D gene TRBD2, 7 bases. This CDR3 has 14 amino acids. V lost 6 bases, J lost 2 bases, and 13 bases lay in between. Germline CDR1 reads SGHVS; CDR2 reads FQNEAQ. CDR3 sequence (DNA): TGTGCCAGCAGACACCGGGGGGCACAAGAGACCCAGTACTTC. Its protein is CASRHRGAQETQYF.

The rearrangement links TRBV27 to TRBJ2-7, with TRBD2 matching 13 bases. Germline CDR1 MNHEY, CDR2 SMNVEV (reference sequence). The junction had 11 bases not matched to a gene; V was cut back by 3 bases and J by 6 bases. This CDR3 spans 17 amino acids. The CDR3 spells CASSFYLGLAGPVEQYF. The CDR3 region has the DNA TGTGCCAGCAGTTTTTATCTGGGACTAGCGGGACCGGTCGAGCAGTACTTC.

The table lists this clone with a count of one. V usage is TRBV4-1 and J usage is TRBJ2-3; D perhaps matches TRBD2 (5 bases). V was clipped by 4 bases and J by 5 bases, with 19 bases between them. The CDR3 runs 16 residues. From germline, CDR1 is MGHRA and CDR2 YSYEKL. For the CDR3, the DNA is TGCGCCAGCAGCCTCGGAGGTTTTCCCGGGCGAGATACGCAGTATTTT. Translated, it gives CASSLGGFPGRDTQYF.

The genes are TRBV5-6 and TRBJ2-5; possibly TRBD2 for D (5 bases). The CDR3 totals 17 residues. Germline V gives CDR1 SGHDT, CDR2 YYEEEE. Trimming removed 0 bases from V and 2 bases from J, with 17 bases in between. CDR3 sequence reads: CASSLAGVLQGQETQYF. For the CDR3, the DNA is TGTGCCAGCAGCTTGGCCGGGGTGCTCCAAGGGCAAGAGACCCAGTACTTC. Full variable domain (outside the CDR3, taken from reference TRBV5-6 and TRBJ2-5): DAGVTQSPTHLIKTRGQQVTLRCSPKSGHDTVSWYQQALGQGPQFIFQYYEEEERQRGNFPDRFSGHQFPNYSSELNVNALLLGDSALYLCASSLAGVLQGQETQYFGPGTRLLVL.

The CDR3 here is CASSSYGLAGGHREQYF. CDR3 in DNA: TGTGCCAGCAGTTCTTACGGACTAGCGGGGGGGCACCGCGAGCAGTACTTC. This chain links TRBV28 with TRBJ2-7, with TRBD2 matching 15 bases. CDR1 and CDR2 (germline): MDHEN, SYDVKM. After removal of 4 bases from V and 6 bases from J, the junction contained 10 bases not matched to a gene. The CDR3 loop spans 17 amino acids.